This T cell receptor beta chain was captured in a study of blood T cell repertoires in COVID-19. About the study: Both acute and convalescent COVID-19 samples were obtained from the United States, Italy and Spain. The cDNA or gDNA used as material had been derived from T cells, B-cell-depleted T cells, or PBMCs.

The V end lost 1 base, the J end lost 2 bases, and 9 bases lay between the germline ends. The CDR3 runs to 15 residues. In germline, CDR1 is LGHNT, CDR2 FRNRAP. Original methodology: Nucleated cell number was recorded as an estimate derived from reference gene primer amplification. Sequencing was performed with immunoSEQ multiplex PCR; in TCRdb, only in-frame clones are kept and a portion is missing. V and J calls plus clone size are reproduced from that table; the DNA served to infer D and trimming. The sample lists some 40,000 clones; 84% were seen once. This receptor was identified in a man in his forties or fifties with active or convalescent COVID-19. The specimen sequenced was peripheral blood. This chain connects TRBV12-5 to TRBJ1-3; D unclear. The CDR3 protein is CASGLGTVTGNTIYF. The CDR3 region has the DNA TGTGCTAGTGGTTTGGGAACAGTCACTGGAAACACCATATATTTT. Full variable domain (missing parts from reference TRBV12-5 and TRBJ1-3): DARVTQTPRHKVTEMGQEVTMRCQPILGHNTVFWYRQTMMQGLELLAYFRNRAPLDDSGMPKDRFSAEMPDATLATLKIQPSEPRDSAVYFCASGLGTVTGNTIYFGEGSWLTVV.